A single sample is the source of the 26 T cell receptor beta chains below, sequenced in a study of blood T cell repertoires in COVID-19. Data came from immunoSEQ multiplex PCR; TCRdb stores just in-frame clones and leaves some out. The data show over 150,000 clones, 75% to 85% seen once. Sequencing was done on a sample of peripheral blood. The receptors were sampled from a woman in her sixties with COVID-19, enrolled during active disease.

This clone was detected ten times or more. The chain carries TRBV14 and TRBJ2-1; 7 nucleotides line up with TRBD2. There are 15 residues in the CDR3. Per germline, CDR1 SGHDN and CDR2 FVKESK. The trim removed 3 bases at V and 7 bases at J, leaving 9 bases unmatched. In DNA form, the CDR3 reads TGTGCCAGCAGCCACCCAGCGGGGATTTGGAATGAGCAGTTCTTC. It translates to CASSHPAGIWNEQFF.

V and J are TRBV6-6 and TRBJ1-2; no reliable D call. This CDR3 is built from 12 residues. Trimming stripped 2 bases from V and 6 bases from J, with 7 bases between. Germline values: CDR1 MNHNY, CDR2 SVGAGI (reference sequence). This CDR3 reads CASSYAGDGYTF. DNA for the CDR3: TGTGCCAGCAGTTACGCCGGGGATGGCTACACCTTC.

The rearrangement links TRBV6-5 to TRBJ1-6, with D maybe TRBD1 (6 bases). Per germline, CDR1 MNHEY and CDR2 SVGAGI. The ends were cut back, 7 bases at V and 4 bases at J, with 14 bases in the middle. The CDR3 loop spans 15 amino acids. CDR3 region: CASTLDGQYNSPLHF. The DNA for the CDR3 is TGTGCCAGCACCTTAGACGGACAGTATAATTCACCCCTCCACTTT.

This chain connects TRBV19 to TRBJ2-5; 10 bases fit TRBD2. This CDR3 spans 17 amino acids. V lost 1 base, J lost 4 bases, and 9 bases stayed unmatched. The germline CDR1 and CDR2 sequences are LNHDA and SQIVND (reference sequence). In nucleotides, the CDR3 is TGTGCCAGTAGTATAGTCGCCGGACTAGCGGTAAGAGAGACCCAGTACTTC. Amino acid sequence: CASSIVAGLAVRETQYF.

V gene TRBV5-5 combines with J gene TRBJ1-6; 9 nucleotides match TRBD1. Trimming at V came to 1 base and at J to 0 bases, leaving 11 bases not matched to a gene. CDR3 length: 20 amino acids. Germline lookup yields CDR1 SGHKS and CDR2 YYEKEE (reference sequence). The DNA of the CDR3 is TGTGCCAGCAGCTTGATGCAGGACAGGGGACAGAGCTCCTATAATTCACCCCTCCACTTT. It encodes CASSLMQDRGQSSYNSPLHF.

This chain links TRBV7-9 with TRBJ1-5; a weak D match, TRBD1 (5 bases). The CDR3 totals 16 residues. The germline CDR1 and CDR2 sequences are SEHNR and FQNEAQ (reference sequence). Trimming stripped 1 base from V and 5 bases from J, with 15 bases between. CDR3 residues: CASSLGTGSSDQPQHF. In DNA, the CDR3 is TGTGCCAGCAGCTTAGGCACAGGTTCCTCCGATCAGCCCCAGCATTTT.

The chain has TRBV9 and TRBJ2-5; D unresolved. Trimming pared 0 bases from V and 5 bases from J, leaving 14 bases between. Per the germline V gene, CDR1 is SGDLS and CDR2 is YYNGEE. CDR3 size: 15 residues. The DNA of the CDR3 is TGTGCCAGCAGCGTAGCCCCGCAGGCCGTGGAGACCCAGTACTTC. Encoded protein: CASSVAPQAVETQYF.

The rearrangement links TRBV9 to TRBJ1-2; 8 positions agree with TRBD1. Germline CDR1 is SGDLS and CDR2 is YYNGEE. The CDR3 extends over 15 amino acids. V lost 4 bases to trimming and J lost 0 bases; unmatched junction nucleotides: 5. CDR3: CASSPRTGTNYGYTF. CDR3 sequence (DNA): TGTGCCAGCAGCCCCCGGACAGGGACTAACTATGGCTACACCTTC.

This clone came up a few times. The chain's CDR3 is CASSPGTSSNQPQHF. In nucleotides, the CDR3 is TGTGCCAGCTCACCGGGGACATCTAGCAATCAGCCCCAGCATTTT. V is TRBV18 and J is TRBJ1-5, with D maybe TRBD1 (6 bases). Trimming removed 3 bases at V and 0 bases at J, with 9 bases between. CDR3 length: 15 amino acids. Germline V gene lookup returns CDR1 KGHSH and CDR2 LQKENI.

A note on this clone: Other DNA sequences in the same sample also yield this CDR3. The chain employs TRBV27 and TRBJ1-6; D not certain. CDR1 is MNHEY, CDR2 SMNVEV, per germline (reference sequence). Trimming left V 3 bases short and J 0 bases short, with 3 bases between. The CDR3 totals 14 residues. The CDR3 loop is CASSLSSYNSPLHF. The CDR3 bases are TGTGCCAGCAGTTTGAGCTCCTATAATTCACCCCTCCACTTT.

The V call is TRBV7-2, the J call TRBJ2-3; TRBD2 agrees at 7 bases. This CDR3 spans 15 amino acids. The ends lost 0 bases at V and 2 bases at J; junction bases unmatched: 2. The germline V gene has CDR1 SGHTA and CDR2 FQGNSA. CDR3 bases: TGTGCCAGCAGCTTAGCGGGGGGGAACACAGATACGCAGTATTTT. It yields the protein CASSLAGGNTDTQYF.

V usage is TRBV2 and J usage is TRBJ2-7, with 14 nucleotides matching TRBD2. The CDR3 consists of 15 residues. The germline CDR1 and CDR2 sequences are SNHLY and FYNNEI. Germline trimming cut 4 bases from V and 7 bases from J; bases unmatched to any gene: 6. CDR3 coding DNA: TGTGCCAGCAGTGTCGGGACTAGCGGGAGAAATGAGCAGTACTTC. This sequence encodes CASSVGTSGRNEQYF.

This chain joins TRBV12-5 and TRBJ1-1; the D is unclear. Germline-derived CDR1 and CDR2 are LGHNT and FRNRAP. The V end was cut by 6 bases, the J end by 1 base, with 9 bases between. The CDR3 sequence is 13 residues long. CDR3 nucleotides: TGTGCTAGTGGCCTAGAACCGAACACTGAAGCTTTCTTT. It translates to CASGLEPNTEAFF. The complete variable domain, with remaining parts taken from reference TRBV12-5 and TRBJ1-1, reads DARVTQTPRHKVTEMGQEVTMRCQPILGHNTVFWYRQTMMQGLELLAYFRNRAPLDDSGMPKDRFSAEMPDATLATLKIQPSEPRDSAVYFCASGLEPNTEAFFGQGTRLTVV.

The rearrangement uses TRBV7-2 and TRBJ1-1; 8 bases line up with TRBD1. CDR1 is SGHTA, CDR2 FQGNSA, per germline. The trim removed 3 bases at V and 5 bases at J, leaving 8 bases unmatched. There are 15 residues in the CDR3. CDR3 coding DNA: TGTGCCAGCAGCTTGCCGCAGGGGGCAGGAACTGAAGCTTTCTTT. Translated, it gives CASSLPQGAGTEAFF. Full variable domain (outside the CDR3, taken from reference TRBV7-2 and TRBJ1-1): GAGVSQSPSNKVTEKGKDVELRCDPISGHTALYWYRQSLGQGLEFLIYFQGNSAPDKSGLPSDRFSAERTGGSVSTLTIQRTQQEDSAVYLCASSLPQGAGTEAFFGQGTRLTVV.

The sample holds a few counts of this clone. The V gene is TRBV18, the J gene TRBJ1-4; 11 bases agree with TRBD1. Germline V gene data show CDR1 as KGHSH and CDR2 as LQKENI. The CDR3 sequence is 16 residues long. V dropped 6 bases and J dropped 0; count of bases not matched to a gene: 3. The CDR3, as DNA: TGTGCCAGCTCGCGGACAGGGGGCGCAACTAATGAAAAACTGTTTTTT. Translation: CASSRTGGATNEKLFF.

The rearrangement joins TRBV29-1 to TRBJ2-3; 9 nucleotides line up with TRBD1. Germline V lookup: CDR1 SQVTM, CDR2 ANQGSEA. The CDR3 loop spans 18 amino acids. V dropped 1 base and J dropped 3; count of bases not matched to a gene: 14. For the CDR3, the DNA is TGCAGCGTTGAAGCCCCGGGACAGGGACTTTTTGGGACAGATACGCAGTATTTT. It yields the protein CSVEAPGQGLFGTDTQYF.

This chain joins TRBV29-1 and TRBJ2-2; 9 bases agree with TRBD1. This CDR3 is 14 amino acids long. Germline V CDR1 and CDR2: SQVTM, ANQGSEA. V was pared by 7 bases and J by 5 bases, with 8 bases of the junction left unmatched. The DNA of the CDR3 is TGCAGCGGCGGGACAGGGCTGCAGACCGGGGAGCTGTTTTTT. It is translated as CSGGTGLQTGELFF.

This sequence joins TRBV19 and TRBJ2-1; D may be TRBD2 (6 bases). The CDR3 extends over 14 amino acids. Trimming removed 3 bases at V and 5 bases at J, with 11 bases between. Per germline, CDR1 LNHDA and CDR2 SQIVND (reference sequence). The CDR3 coding sequence is TGTGCCAGTAGTATTATACTAGCTAACAATGAGCAGTTCTTC. Its protein is CASSIILANNEQFF.

This clone was recorded only once. The rearrangement joins TRBV7-9 to TRBJ1-1, with 8 nucleotides matching TRBD1. Germline CDR1 is SEHNR and CDR2 is FQNEAQ (reference sequence). V gave up 5 bases and J gave up 5 bases; unmatched junction bases: 10. This CDR3 has 15 residues. In nucleotides, the CDR3 is TGTGCCAGCAGCCCACTAGACAGGGGAGTTACTGAAGCTTTCTTT. Amino acid sequence: CASSPLDRGVTEAFF.

The chain couples TRBV7-9 to TRBJ1-1, with D perhaps TRBD1 (6 bases). Trimming shortened V by 7 bases and J by 1 base, and 16 bases separated the two germline ends. The CDR3 has 15 residues. The germline gives CDR1 SEHNR, CDR2 FQNEAQ (reference sequence). CDR3 DNA: TGTGCCAGCACCAAATCCGGGACATCGAACACTGAAGCTTTCTTT. Translation gives CASTKSGTSNTEAFF.

This clone came up once. The chain uses TRBV6-5 and TRBJ1-5; D is ambiguous. CDR3 length equals 14 residues. Germline loops: CDR1 MNHEY, CDR2 SVGAGI. The V end lost 8 bases, the J end lost 0 bases, and 11 bases lay between the germline ends. The CDR3 reads CASLWQASNQPQHF. The CDR3 DNA is TGTGCCAGCCTCTGGCAGGCTAGCAATCAGCCCCAGCATTTT.

This chain connects TRBV9 to TRBJ2-1; 7 bases agree with TRBD1. The trim removed 2 bases at V and 3 bases at J, leaving 8 bases unmatched. Germline CDR1 is SGDLS and CDR2 is YYNGEE. CDR3 length equals 16 residues. For the CDR3, the DNA is TGTGCCAGCAGCGTCTCGAGGGGGACAGACTACAATGAGCAGTTCTTC. It is translated as CASSVSRGTDYNEQFF.

The chain employs TRBV7-3 and TRBJ1-1, with D uncertain. CDR1 is SGHTA, CDR2 FQGTGA, per germline. There are 13 residues in the CDR3. Trimming stripped 2 bases from V and 7 bases from J, with 11 bases between. CDR3 sequence reads: CASSLGQRSEAFF. In DNA form, the CDR3 reads TGTGCCAGCAGCTTAGGTCAGCGCAGTGAAGCTTTCTTT.

The CDR3 DNA reads TGTGCCAGCAGCCCGGGGGGGAACGGGACACCCCTCCACTTT. Translated: CASSPGGNGTPLHF. The rearrangement uses TRBV9 and TRBJ1-6; possible D gene TRBD1, 5 bases. Trimming removed 4 bases from V and 11 bases from J, with 16 bases in between. Germline lookup yields CDR1 SGDLS and CDR2 YYNGEE. This CDR3 contains 14 residues.

The chain has TRBV28 and TRBJ1-5, with D possibly TRBD1 on 6 matching bases. This CDR3 has 14 amino acids. Trimming removed 5 bases from V and 3 bases from J, with 11 bases in between. Germline CDR1 MDHEN, CDR2 SYDVKM. This CDR3 reads CASSPGQFNQPQHF. CDR3 nucleotides: TGTGCCAGCAGTCCCGGACAGTTCAATCAGCCCCAGCATTTT.

The rearrangement links TRBV9 to TRBJ1-2, with a weak D call TRBD1 (6 bases). V was trimmed by 4 bases and J by 4 bases, leaving 11 bases between them. Germline CDR1 reads SGDLS; CDR2 reads YYNGEE. The CDR3 length is 13 residues. The DNA for the CDR3 is TGTGCCAGCAGCCTCTTGGACAGCTATGGCTACACCTTC. It is translated as CASSLLDSYGYTF.